Listed below are T cell receptor beta chains from one sample, sequenced in a study of cytomegalovirus exposure and HLA in healthy donors. Method: immunoSEQ multiplex PCR; TCRdb's copy keeps in-frame clones and lacks some. The sample lists over 150,000 clones, about 65% occurring once. The material sequenced was PBMCs. These receptors came from a woman aged 25 to 39 in good health and CMV-seronegative. CDR3s include the opening cysteine and the closing phenylalanine or tryptophan. The D gene is left open where the match is weak. The size entry is marked missing in some rows and otherwise reads once, few, many or a size class.

>TRBJ2-7|TRBV5-5|-|few
TGTGCCAGCAGCTTAGAGTTCTACGAGCAGTACTTC
CASSLEFYEQYF
>TRBJ2-7|TRBV5-6|-|-
TGTGCCAGCAGCGTTTACAGGGAAACCTCCGACCACGAGCAGTACTTC
CASSVYRETSDHEQYF
>TRBJ2-5|TRBV28|-|few
TGTGCTTCGTCGGGGGGCCTGGAGACCCAGTACTTC
CASSGGLETQYF
>TRBJ2-2|TRBV4-3|-|-
TGCGCCAGCAGCCAAGAACACTCAATGACTAGGGGGGGGGCCGGTTACACCGGGGAGCTGTTTTTT
CASSQEHSMTRGGAGYTGELFF
>TRBJ2-7|TRBV5-1|TRBD2|-
TGCGCCAGCAGCTTGGCGCCTAGCGGGGGCCTAGCCTACGAGCAGTACTTC
CASSLAPSGGLAYEQYF
>TRBJ2-7|TRBV5-4|TRBD2|few
TGTGCCAGCAGCTTGGGTCCTAGCGGGGGGCCACTCTACGAGCAGTACTTC
CASSLGPSGGPLYEQYF
>TRBJ1-5|TRBV27|-|-
TGTGCCAGCAGTTTTATGGGGAGTCTGAAGCCCCAGCATTTT
CASSFMGSLKPQHF
>TRBJ1-1|TRBV9|TRBD1|-
TGTGCCAGCAGCGTAGCGCCAGGGACAGTTGAAGCTTTCTTT
CASSVAPGTVEAFF
>TRBJ1-6|TRBV28|TRBD1|few
TGTGCCAGCAGTTTCGTGAGGGGGCTTAATTCACCCCTCCACTTT
CASSFVRGLNSPLHF
>TRBJ2-3|TRBV11-2|TRBD2|-
TGTGCCAGCAGCTTAGAAGCGGGAGATACAGATACGCAGTATTTT
CASSLEAGDTDTQYF
>TRBJ2-7|TRBV18|TRBD1|-
TGTGCCAGCTCACCCGCGGGACAGGGCTCCGAGCAGTACTTC
CASSPAGQGSEQYF
>TRBJ2-1|TRBV7-8|-|-
TGTGCCAGCAGCGCCCAACTAGGCTACAATGAGCAGTTCTTC
CASSAQLGYNEQFF
>TRBJ2-1|TRBV18|TRBD1|-
TGTGCCAGCTCACCCGGGGGACAGGGTTTTTTGAATGAGCAGTTCTTC
CASSPGGQGFLNEQFF
>TRBJ2-3|TRBV6-4|TRBD1|-
TGTGCCAGCAGTGAGGCAGGGGGCGGCACAGATACGCAGTATTTT
CASSEAGGGTDTQYF
>TRBJ2-1|TRBV6-6|-|-
TGTGCCAGCAGTAATCAGGGGTTATCCTACAATGAGCAGTTCTTC
CASSNQGLSYNEQFF
>TRBJ1-5|TRBV7-8|TRBD1|-
TGTGCCAGCAGCCCCGACAGGGGGCATATCCAGCCCCAGCATTTT
CASSPDRGHIQPQHF
>TRBJ1-6|TRBV6-1|-|-
TGTGCCAGCAGTGAGCACTTCAGGGGAATTGATTCACCCCTCCACTTT
CASSEHFRGIDSPLHF
>TRBJ1-2|TRBV19|-|once
TGTGCCAGTAGTACCCCCTCCCAGAGGGCGAGCTACACCTTC
CASSTPSQRASYTF
>TRBJ2-1|TRBV15|TRBD2|-
TGTGCCACCAGCAGAGCTAGCGGGGGCCCGCCCCCTGAGCAGTTCTTC
CATSRASGGPPPEQFF
>TRBJ1-5|TRBV7-9|-|-
TGTGCCAGCAGCACCGACAAATCAGGGTTCAGCAATCAGCCCCAGCATTTT
CASSTDKSGFSNQPQHF
>TRBJ2-7|TRBV6-6|TRBD1|few
TGTGCCAGCAGTTACAACGACAGGGGGGCCGAGCAGTACTTC
CASSYNDRGAEQYF
>TRBJ2-6|TRBV4-1|TRBD2|-
TGCGCCAGCAGCCCGCCTGGTGCTAGCGGGGGATCTGGGGCCAACGTCCTGACTTTC
CASSPPGASGGSGANVLTF
>TRBJ2-3|TRBV2|TRBD2|-
TGTGCCAGCAGTGGGGGACTAGCGGGGGGGTTCACAGATACGCAGTATTTT
CASSGGLAGGFTDTQYF
>TRBJ2-7|TRBV7-2|TRBD2|-
TGTGCCAGCAGCTTAGAAGGACTAGCGGAATACGAGCAGTACTTC
CASSLEGLAEYEQYF
>TRBJ2-3|TRBV4-2|-|-
TGTGCCAGCAGCCAATCGGCGGGAAGCACAGATACGCAGTATTTT
CASSQSAGSTDTQYF
>TRBJ2-7|TRBV30|-|-
TGTGCCTCTCCGGTTGCGGGGTCCTACGAGCAGTACTTC
CASPVAGSYEQYF
>TRBJ1-2|TRBV30|TRBD1|-
TGTGCCTGGAGCGAGGGGACAGGAGAGGGATATGGCTACACCTTC
CAWSEGTGEGYGYTF
>TRBJ1-1|TRBV4-1|TRBD1|-
TGCGCCAGCAGGAAGACAGGGGGATATCCTTCGACTGAAGCTTTCTTT
CASRKTGGYPSTEAFF
>TRBJ1-5|TRBV5-1|TRBD1|-
TGCGCCAGCAGCATACAGGGGGATATCAATCAGCCCCAGCATTTT
CASSIQGDINQPQHF
>TRBJ2-2|TRBV29-1|TRBD2|-
TGCAGCGTTGCACCGGGACTAGCGGGACTCTCGAACACCGGGGAGCTGTTTTTT
CSVAPGLAGLSNTGELFF
>TRBJ2-1|TRBV2|-|-
TGTGCCAGCCGTAGGCGAGAGGAGAATGAGCAGTTCTTC
CASRRREENEQFF
>TRBJ2-5|TRBV28|-|-
TGTGCCAGCAGCCTCTTAGGATGGGCGCGGGACCAAGAGACCCAGTACTTC
CASSLLGWARDQETQYF
>TRBJ1-5|TRBV27|TRBD1|-
TGTGCCAGCAGTCGCGGGACAGGGGAATGGCCCCAGCATTTT
CASSRGTGEWPQHF
>TRBJ2-3|TRBV7-3|-|-
TGTGCCAGCAGCGCCGCAGGCTCAGATACGCAGTATTTT
CASSAAGSDTQYF
>TRBJ2-5|TRBV4-1|TRBD2|-
TGCGCCAGCAGCAAAGGACTAGGCCAAGAGACCCAGTACTTC
CASSKGLGQETQYF
>TRBJ1-4|TRBV2|TRBD1|-
TGTGCCAGCAGCCCGCAGGGGGCGAATGAAAAACTGTTTTTT
CASSPQGANEKLFF
>TRBJ2-5|TRBV19|-|-
TGTGCCAGTAGTATCCTAAACCCGGGACTGAGGGGAGAGACCCAGTACTTC
CASSILNPGLRGETQYF
>TRBJ2-1|TRBV11-2|-|-
TGTGCCAGCAGCTTATCGAATGGACAGCCCTACAATGAGCAGTTCTTC
CASSLSNGQPYNEQFF
>TRBJ1-2|TRBV19|-|-
TGTGCCAGTAGTATCTTGTCCTATAACTATGGCTACACCTTC
CASSILSYNYGYTF
>TRBJ2-4|TRBV4-3|-|-
TGCGCCAGCAGCCAAGATCCTGGCCGGACTACCCTAACTGTAACCAAAAACATTCAGTACTTC
CASSQDPGRTTLTVTKNIQYF
>TRBJ1-5|TRBV6-1|TRBD1|-
TGTGCCAGCAGGGGGACAGTGGGCGGTTGGCAGCCCCAGCATTTT
CASRGTVGGWQPQHF